This T cell receptor beta chain was recovered during a study of T-cell reconstitution after alpha-beta-depleted transplantation in children. The library targeted TCRbeta and was prepared with unique molecular identifiers. TCRdb ran MiXCR on the PCR reads and lists one entry per CDR3 protein. The table lists 600,000 or so distinct CDR3 sequences, about 21% of them singletons. This clonotype was counted only a few times. Its antigen is not known. Germline CDR1 ENHRY, CDR2 SYGVKD. The CDR3 runs to 14 residues. V gave up 3 bases and J gave up 5 bases; unmatched junction bases: 3. Study-wide results and caveats: For some patients, TCRbeta diversity was high at day 60 because of recipient T cells and thymic progenitors that survived. Several hundred expanded graft clones reportedly gave rise to the alpha-beta T cells present about two months after transplant. A year had passed since transplant, and T-cell counts and diversity by then came mostly from newly produced T cells.

The J gene is TRBJ2-1, the V gene TRBV10-3, with 8 bases identical to TRBD2. This clonotype was sampled from a boy in the first two years of life who had a stem cell transplant for acute myeloid leukemia, so the T cells may come from the graft donor. This sample comprised PBMCs, mostly from graft donor cells, obtained 360 days after TCRalphabeta/CD19-depleted stem cell transplant. The CDR3 protein is CAISELAADNEQFF. The CDR3 DNA is TGTGCCATCAGTGAACTAGCGGCCGACAATGAGCAGTTCTTC.